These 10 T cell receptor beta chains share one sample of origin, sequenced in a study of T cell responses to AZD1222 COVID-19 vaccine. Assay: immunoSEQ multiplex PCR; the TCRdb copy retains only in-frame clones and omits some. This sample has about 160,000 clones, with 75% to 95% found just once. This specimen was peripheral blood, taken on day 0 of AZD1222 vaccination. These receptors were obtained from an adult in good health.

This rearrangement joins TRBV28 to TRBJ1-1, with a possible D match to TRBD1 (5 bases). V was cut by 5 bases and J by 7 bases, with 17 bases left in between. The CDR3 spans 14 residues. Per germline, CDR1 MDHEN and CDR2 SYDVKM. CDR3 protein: CASSPGLGRGEAFF. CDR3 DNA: TGTGCCAGCAGTCCAGGGTTAGGACGGGGTGAAGCTTTCTTT.

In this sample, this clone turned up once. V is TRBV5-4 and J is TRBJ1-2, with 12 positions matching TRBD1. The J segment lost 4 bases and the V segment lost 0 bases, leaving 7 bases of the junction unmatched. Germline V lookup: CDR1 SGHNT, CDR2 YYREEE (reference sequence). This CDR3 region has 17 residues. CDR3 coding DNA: TGTGCCAGCAGCTTGGGGGGACAGGGGGCAGTCCTCTATGGCTACACCTTC. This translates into CASSLGGQGAVLYGYTF.

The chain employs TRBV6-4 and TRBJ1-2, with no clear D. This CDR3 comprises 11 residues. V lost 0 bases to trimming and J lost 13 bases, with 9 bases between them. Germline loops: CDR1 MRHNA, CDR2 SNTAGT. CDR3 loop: CASSDSNLCTF. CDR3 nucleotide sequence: TGTGCCAGCAGTGACTCTAACTTGTGCACCTTC.

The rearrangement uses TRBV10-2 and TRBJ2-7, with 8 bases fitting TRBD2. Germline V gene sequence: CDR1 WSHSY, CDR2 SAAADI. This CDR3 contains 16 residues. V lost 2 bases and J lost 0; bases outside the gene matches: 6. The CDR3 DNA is TGCGCCAGCAGTGAGACGGCGGGAGGCAACTCCTACGAGCAGTACTTC. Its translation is CASSETAGGNSYEQYF.

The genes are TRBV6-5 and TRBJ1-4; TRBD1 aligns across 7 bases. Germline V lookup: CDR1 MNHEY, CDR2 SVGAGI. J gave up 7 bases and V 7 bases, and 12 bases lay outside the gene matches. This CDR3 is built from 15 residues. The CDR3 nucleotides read TGTGCCAGCAACCTTGGGGACAGTCAAGCTGAAAAACTGTTTTTT. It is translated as CASNLGDSQAEKLFF.

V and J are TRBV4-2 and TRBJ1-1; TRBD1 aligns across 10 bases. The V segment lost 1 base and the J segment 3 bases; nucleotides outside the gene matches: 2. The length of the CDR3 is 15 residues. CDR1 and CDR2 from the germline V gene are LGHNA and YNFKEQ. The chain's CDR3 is CASSQGTGGDTEAFF. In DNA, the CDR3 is TGTGCCAGCAGCCAAGGGACAGGGGGGGACACTGAAGCTTTCTTT.

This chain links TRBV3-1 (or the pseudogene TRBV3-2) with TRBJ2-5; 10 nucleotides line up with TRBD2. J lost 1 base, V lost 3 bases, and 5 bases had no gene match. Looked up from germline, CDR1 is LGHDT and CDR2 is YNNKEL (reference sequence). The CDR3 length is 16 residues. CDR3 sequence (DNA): TGTGCCAGCAGCCAGGCACTAGCGGGACCCCAAGAGACCCAGTACTTC. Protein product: CASSQALAGPQETQYF.

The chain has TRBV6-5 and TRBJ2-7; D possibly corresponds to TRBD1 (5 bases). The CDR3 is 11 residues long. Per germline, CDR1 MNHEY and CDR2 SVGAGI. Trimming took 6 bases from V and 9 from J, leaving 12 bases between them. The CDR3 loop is CASSPPQGQYF. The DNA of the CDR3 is TGTGCCAGCAGCCCACCGCAGGGGCAGTACTTC.

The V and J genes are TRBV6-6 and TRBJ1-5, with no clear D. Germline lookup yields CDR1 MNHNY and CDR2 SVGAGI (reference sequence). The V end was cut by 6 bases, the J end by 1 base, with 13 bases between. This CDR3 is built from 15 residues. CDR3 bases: TGTGCCAGCAGCCTACCGGATGGAAGCAATCAGCCCCAGCATTTT. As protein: CASSLPDGSNQPQHF.

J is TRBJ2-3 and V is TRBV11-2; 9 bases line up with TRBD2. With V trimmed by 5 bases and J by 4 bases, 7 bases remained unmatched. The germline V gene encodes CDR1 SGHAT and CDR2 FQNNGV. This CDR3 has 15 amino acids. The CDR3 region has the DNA TGTGCCAGCAGCGCTATAGCGGGAGAGTCAGATACGCAGTATTTT. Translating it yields CASSAIAGESDTQYF.